Listed below are T cell receptor beta chains from one sample, sequenced in a study of beta chain features in type 1 diabetes. Assay: immunoSEQ multiplex PCR; the TCRdb copy retains only in-frame clones and omits some. The sample records more than 150,000 clones, about 13% being singletons. Input material: central memory CD4+ T cells from blood. All receptors derive from a woman aged 18-35 years in good health. Both conserved end residues are part of each CDR3. D genes are given only for firm matches. Size values are once, few and many counts, or a class for expanded clones, and some rows have none.

CASRPLGAYGYTF	TGTGCCAGCAGGCCCCTAGGGGCCTATGGCTACACCTTC	-	TRBV6-5	TRBJ1-2	-
CASSSQTSLNNNEQFF	TGTGCCAGCAGCTCCCAAACTAGCCTGAATAACAATGAGCAGTTCTTC	-	TRBV11-1	TRBJ2-1	few
CASSLGGGETQYF	TGCGCCAGCAGCTTGGGGGGCGGAGAGACCCAGTACTTC	-	TRBV5-1	TRBJ2-5	-
CASSPRPGQGPAEAFF	TGTGCCAGCAGTCCAAGACCGGGACAGGGACCGGCTGAAGCTTTCTTT	TRBD1	TRBV6-6	TRBJ1-1	-
CATWGQINYGYTF	TGTGCCACCTGGGGACAGATTAACTATGGCTACACCTTC	TRBD1	TRBV28	TRBJ1-2	-
CASRDRGNEKLFF	TGTGCCTCCCGGGACAGAGGGAATGAAAAACTGTTTTTT	TRBD1	TRBV6-6	TRBJ1-4	-
CASSRGFTGELFF	TGTGCCAGCTCACGCGGGTTCACCGGGGAGCTGTTTTTT	-	TRBV9	TRBJ2-2	-
CASSRPGPNYGYTF	TGTGCCAGCAGCAGGCCAGGGCCCAACTATGGCTACACCTTC	-	TRBV28	TRBJ1-2	few
CASSPRDRDTDTQYF	TGTGCCAGCAGTCCCCGGGACAGGGATACAGATACGCAGTATTTT	TRBD1	TRBV2	TRBJ2-3	-
CASSSDTHSYEQYF	TGTGCCAGCAGCTCCGACACGCACTCCTACGAGCAGTACTTC	-	TRBV7-9	TRBJ2-7	-
CASSTSGQTYEQYF	TGTGCCAGTAGTACTAGCGGACAAACCTACGAGCAGTACTTC	TRBD2	TRBV19	TRBJ2-7	-
CASRGQGLGQPQHF	TGTGCCAGTAGGGGACAGGGGTTGGGTCAGCCCCAGCATTTT	TRBD1	TRBV19	TRBJ1-5	many
CASSRNSGSTDTQYF	TGTGCCAGCAGTAGAAATAGCGGTAGCACAGATACGCAGTATTTT	-	TRBV6-5	TRBJ2-3	few
CASSSYDRLLTDTQYF	TGTGCCAGCAGCTCCTATGACAGGCTACTCACAGATACGCAGTATTTT	-	TRBV11-2	TRBJ2-3	-
CSVDLPGEQETQYF	TGCAGCGTTGACCTCCCAGGCGAACAAGAGACCCAGTACTTC	-	TRBV29-1	TRBJ2-5	-
CASSYTGQGDGYTF	TGCGCCAGCAGCTACACGGGACAGGGGGATGGCTACACCTTC	TRBD1	TRBV5-1	TRBJ1-2	few
CASRPTRGQGRNIQYF	TGTGCCAGCAGGCCCACCAGGGGACAGGGGCGAAACATTCAGTACTTC	TRBD1	TRBV28	TRBJ2-4	few
CASSLIGGNQPQHF	TGTGCCAGCAGCTTGATCGGAGGCAATCAGCCCCAGCATTTT	-	TRBV7-9	TRBJ1-5	-
CASSSQSGNTDTQYF	TGCGCCAGCAGCTCACAAAGCGGGAACACAGATACGCAGTATTTT	TRBD2	TRBV5-1	TRBJ2-3	-
CASTLRLARGEQYF	TGTGCCAGCACCCTAAGACTGGCACGGGGCGAGCAGTACTTC	-	TRBV7-2	TRBJ2-7	-
CASSVSTGGGNGYTF	TGTGCCAGCAGTGTATCGACAGGGGGCGGTAATGGCTACACCTTC	TRBD1	TRBV28	TRBJ1-2	once
CASSLGGAGTGELFF	TGTGCCAGCAGTTTAGGGGGGGCAGGGACCGGGGAGCTGTTTTTT	-	TRBV28	TRBJ2-2	-
CASSLVSGTGANVLTF	TGCGCCAGCAGCTTGGTGTCAGGGACTGGGGCCAACGTCCTGACTTTC	-	TRBV5-1	TRBJ2-6	few
CASSETGGSYEQFF	TGTGCCAGCAGTGAGACGGGCGGGAGCTATGAGCAGTTCTTC	TRBD2	TRBV25-1	TRBJ2-1	-
CASSRRVLETNEKLFF	TGTGCCAGCAGCCGGAGGGTGTTGGAAACTAATGAAAAACTGTTTTTT	-	TRBV7-9	TRBJ1-4	few